The next 8 T cell receptor beta chains were all read from a single sample in a study of T-cell reconstitution after alpha-beta-depleted transplantation in children. Unique molecular identifiers were incorporated into the prepared TCRbeta library. TCRdb reprocessed the PCR reads via MiXCR and lists one record per CDR3 protein. Found here are almost 250,000 distinct CDR3 sequences, about 23% of them singletons; the top ten hold over 2.5%. The source material was PBMCs, sampled before TCRalphabeta/CD19-depleted stem cell transplant. Source of these receptors: a girl under 10 years old with Fanconi anemia, due to receive a stem cell transplant.

The gene calls are TRBV20-1 and TRBJ2-7; TRBD1 matches 8 bases. J gave up 1 base and V 0 bases, and 5 bases lay outside the gene matches. The germline V gene has CDR1 DFQATT and CDR2 SNEGSKA (reference sequence). The CDR3 loop spans 15 amino acids. The CDR3 loop reads CSARDMQGASYEQYF. In DNA, the CDR3 is TGCAGTGCTAGAGATATGCAGGGGGCTTCCTACGAGCAGTACTTC.

The chain uses TRBV20-1 and TRBJ2-6; D could derive from TRBD1 or TRBD2 (5 bases each). Per germline, CDR1 DFQATT and CDR2 SNEGSKA (reference sequence). Between the trimmed V and J ends, which lost 0 bases and 0 bases, there was a span of 15 bases. The CDR3 spans 18 residues. This CDR3 is CSARDRGFGHSGANVLTF. In DNA form, the CDR3 reads TGCAGTGCTAGAGATCGGGGCTTTGGACACTCTGGGGCCAACGTCCTGACTTTC.

This clonotype was found many times. This chain joins TRBV7-2 and TRBJ2-5; either TRBD1 or TRBD2 may supply D (5 bases each). V was trimmed by 5 bases and J by 4 bases, leaving 17 bases between them. The CDR3 contains 15 residues. CDR1 and CDR2 (germline): SGHTA, FQGNSA. The CDR3 sequence: CASSGGDERVETQYF. DNA for the CDR3: TGTGCCAGCAGCGGGGGTGACGAGAGGGTAGAGACCCAGTACTTC. Full variable domain (outside the CDR3, taken from reference TRBV7-2 and TRBJ2-5): GAGVSQSPSNKVTEKGKDVELRCDPISGHTALYWYRQSLGQGLEFLIYFQGNSAPDKSGLPSDRFSAERTGGSVSTLTIQRTQQEDSAVYLCASSGGDERVETQYFGPGTRLLVL.

This clonotype was observed many times. The rearrangement uses TRBV12-3 or TRBV12-4 and TRBJ2-2, with TRBD2 as a possible D gene (5 bases). V was pared by 5 bases and J by 7 bases, with 11 bases between. This CDR3 contains 13 residues. CDR3 nucleotide sequence: TGTGCCAGCAGTAACCCGGCGGGCGGGGAGCTGTTTTTT. Amino acid sequence: CASSNPAGGELFF.

This clonotype occurred a few times. This sequence joins TRBV5-1 and TRBJ2-2; perhaps TRBD1 as D (7 bases). The CDR3 consists of 15 residues. Germline CDR1 reads SGHRS; CDR2 reads YFSETQ. V was shortened by 4 bases and J by 6 bases, with 16 bases between the two germline ends. CDR3 in DNA: TGCGCCAGCAGCCCGACAGGGAGGTTAGCCGGGGAGCTGTTTTTT. It yields the protein CASSPTGRLAGELFF.

This clonotype was picked up many times. V is TRBV28 and J is TRBJ2-3, with D uncertain. Trimming cost V 6 bases and J 4 bases, with 8 bases left between them. Germline lookup yields CDR1 MDHEN and CDR2 SYDVKM. The CDR3 runs 12 residues. Here the CDR3 reads CASSFPADTQYF. CDR3 sequence (DNA): TGTGCCAGCAGCTTCCCTGCAGATACGCAGTATTTT.

This clonotype was found many times. This chain links TRBV6-5 with TRBJ2-2; D not resolved. V shed 2 bases and J shed 6 bases, with 7 bases lying between them. CDR1 is MNHEY and CDR2 is SVGAGI in the germline V gene. The CDR3 has 13 residues. The chain's CDR3 is CASSYQESGELFF. In nucleotides, the CDR3 is TGTGCCAGCAGTTACCAGGAGTCCGGGGAGCTGTTTTTT.

This clonotype was detected only a few times. The chain couples TRBV7-9 to TRBJ1-2, with D possibly being TRBD1 (5 bases). Trimming removed 1 base at V and 8 bases at J, with 8 bases between. Germline V gene sequence: CDR1 SEHNR, CDR2 FQNEAQ (reference sequence). The CDR3 is 12 residues long. The CDR3 sequence is CASSLGQRGYTF. The CDR3 nucleotides read TGTGCCAGCAGCTTAGGACAGAGGGGCTACACCTTC.